This TCR beta chain originates from a study of a mutant IDH1 vaccine in newly diagnosed glioma. In the study overall: Eight vaccinations went to patients in weeks 1, 3, 5, 7, 11, 15, 19, 23. Following radiotherapy alone, or alongside temozolomide cycles, vaccination was started after an interval of 4-6 weeks. Study-level points and caveats: Altogether, 80% to 95% of patients exhibited vaccine-induced immune responses.

Clones were read by immunoSEQ multiplex PCR, and TCRdb kept only the in-frame ones, dropping some. The sample yields some 130,000 clones, roughly 75% seen once. Documented time point: week 11, during vaccination. It was 300 ug of mutant IDH1 20-mer peptide that made up each vaccine dose, given with topical imiquimod. Donor tumors were new WHO grade 3 or 4 IDH1-mutant, ATRX-lost astrocytomas. Germline CDR1 and CDR2: SQVTM and ANQGSEA. V lost 4 bases to trimming and J lost 0 bases, with 14 bases between them. CDR3 size: 15 residues. Note on this clone: Its matching antigen is unknown.

The gene calls are TRBV29-1 and TRBJ2-3; the D is unclear. This clonotype was sampled from a middle-aged man with glioma. Sample: PBMCs, taken from a glioma patient whose treatment included an IDH1 peptide vaccine. DNA for the CDR3: TGCAGCGTTGTACTGACACTTACTAGCACAGATACGCAGTATTTT. Residues: CSVVLTLTSTDTQYF.